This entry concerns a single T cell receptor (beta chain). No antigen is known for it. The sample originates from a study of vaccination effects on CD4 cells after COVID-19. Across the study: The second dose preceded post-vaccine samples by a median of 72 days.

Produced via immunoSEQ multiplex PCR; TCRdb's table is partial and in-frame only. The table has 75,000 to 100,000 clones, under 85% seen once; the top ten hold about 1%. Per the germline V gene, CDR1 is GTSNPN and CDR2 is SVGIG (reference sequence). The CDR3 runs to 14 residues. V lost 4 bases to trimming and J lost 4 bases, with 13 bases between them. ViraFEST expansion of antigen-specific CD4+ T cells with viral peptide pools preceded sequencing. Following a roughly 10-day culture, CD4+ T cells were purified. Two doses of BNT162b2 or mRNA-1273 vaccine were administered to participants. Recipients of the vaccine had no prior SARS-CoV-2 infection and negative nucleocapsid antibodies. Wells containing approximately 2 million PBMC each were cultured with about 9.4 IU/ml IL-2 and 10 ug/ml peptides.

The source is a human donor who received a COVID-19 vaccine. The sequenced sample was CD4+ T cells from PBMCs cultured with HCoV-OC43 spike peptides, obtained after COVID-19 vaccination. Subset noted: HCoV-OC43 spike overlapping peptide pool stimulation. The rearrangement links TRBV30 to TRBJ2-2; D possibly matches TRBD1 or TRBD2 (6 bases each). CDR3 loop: CAWKRGAGTGELFF. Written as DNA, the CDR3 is TGTGCCTGGAAGAGGGGGGCTGGCACCGGGGAGCTGTTTTTT.